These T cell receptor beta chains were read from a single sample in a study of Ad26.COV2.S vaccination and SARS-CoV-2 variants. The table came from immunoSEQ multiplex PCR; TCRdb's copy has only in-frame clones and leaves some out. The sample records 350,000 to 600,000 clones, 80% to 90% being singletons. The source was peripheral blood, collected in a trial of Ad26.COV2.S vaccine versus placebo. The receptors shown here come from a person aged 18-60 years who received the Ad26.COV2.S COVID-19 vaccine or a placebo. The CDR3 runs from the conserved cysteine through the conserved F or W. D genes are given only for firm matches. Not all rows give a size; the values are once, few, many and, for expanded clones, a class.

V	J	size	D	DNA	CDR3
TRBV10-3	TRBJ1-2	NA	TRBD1	TGTGCCATCACCAAGGGGACAGACACCCTCTTATATGGCTACACCTTC	CAITKGTDTLLYGYTF
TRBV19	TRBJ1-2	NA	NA	TGTGCCAGTTCGAGTCCCGGGCCGGGTAGGGCTAACTATGGCTACACCTTC	CASSSPGPGRANYGYTF
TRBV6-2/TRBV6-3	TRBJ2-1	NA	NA	TGTGCCAGCAGCTTTCCCCAGTGGGGGCAGTTCTTC	CASSFPQWGQFF
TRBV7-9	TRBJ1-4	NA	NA	TGTGCCAGCAGCTTCCCCTCCCCCGAGCGAAAACTGTTTTTT	CASSFPSPERKLFF
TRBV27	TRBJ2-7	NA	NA	TGTGCCAGCAGTTTGTTCCAGGGCTACGAGCAGTACTTC	CASSLFQGYEQYF
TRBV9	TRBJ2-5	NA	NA	TGTGCCAGCAGCTCCACGACTAGAAAACAAGAGACCCAGTACTTC	CASSSTTRKQETQYF
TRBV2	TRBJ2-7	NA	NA	TGTGCCAGCACCCCCCGCAAAGCGGCCTCCCCCTACGAGCAGTACTTC	CASTPRKAASPYEQYF
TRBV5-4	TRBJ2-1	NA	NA	TGTGCCAGCAGCTTGATCCTCGTCGGGAGACGGTATGAGCAGTTCTTC	CASSLILVGRRYEQFF
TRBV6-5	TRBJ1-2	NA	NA	TGTGCCAGCAGTCTCAGGGGCTCCAACTATGGCTACACCTTC	CASSLRGSNYGYTF
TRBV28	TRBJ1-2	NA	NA	TGTGCCAGCAGATTCGACAGGAACTATGGCTACACCTTC	CASRFDRNYGYTF
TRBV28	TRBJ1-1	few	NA	TGTGCCAGCAGAAGGGTACTGGCTGAAGCTTTCTTT	CASRRVLAEAFF
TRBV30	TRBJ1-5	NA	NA	TGTGCCTGGAGTGTGCACGGGGGGGCCGGGCCCCAGCATTTT	CAWSVHGGAGPQHF
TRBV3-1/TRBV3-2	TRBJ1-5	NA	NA	TGTGCCAGCAGCGCCGGGAGAAATCAGCCCCAGCATTTT	CASSAGRNQPQHF
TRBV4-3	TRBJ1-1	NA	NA	TGCGCCAGCAGCCAATTCGTGTCCCAGGAATCCGCGGCTTTCTTT	CASSQFVSQESAAFF
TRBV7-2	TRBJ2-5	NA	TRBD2	TGTGCCAGCAGCTCCGAACTAGCGGGGGTGGAGACCCAGTACTTC	CASSSELAGVETQYF
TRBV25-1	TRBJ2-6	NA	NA	TGTGCCAGCAGTGCTTCAGGGTCTGGGGCCAACGTCCTGACTTTC	CASSASGSGANVLTF
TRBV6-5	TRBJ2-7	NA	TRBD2	TGTGCCAGCATGGTCGGGGGGTTGTCTCGGTACGAGCAGTACTTC	CASMVGGLSRYEQYF
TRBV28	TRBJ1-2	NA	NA	TGTGCCAGCAGTTCACAGACCGGGGGGGGCCGTACATATGGCTACACCTTC	CASSSQTGGGRTYGYTF
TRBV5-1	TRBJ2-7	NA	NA	TGCGCCAGCAGCTTGGCCCCGGGAACCTACGAGCAGTACTTC	CASSLAPGTYEQYF
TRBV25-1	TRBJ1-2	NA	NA	TGTGCCAGCAGTGTTGGAAGGTATTATGGCTACACCTTC	CASSVGRYYGYTF
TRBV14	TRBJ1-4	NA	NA	TGTGCCAGCAGCCGGCCCGGCCCTCTAAATGAAAAACTGTTTTTT	CASSRPGPLNEKLFF
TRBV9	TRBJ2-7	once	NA	TGTGCCAGCAGCCCCTACGATGGGATCCACGAGCAGTACTTC	CASSPYDGIHEQYF
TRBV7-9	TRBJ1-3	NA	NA	TGTGCCAGCAGCTTGGGGGAATACGGAAACACCATATATTTT	CASSLGEYGNTIYF
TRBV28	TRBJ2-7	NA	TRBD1	TGTGCCAGCAGTGACCAACCCGGGACAGGGGCTGACGAGCAGTACTTC	CASSDQPGTGADEQYF
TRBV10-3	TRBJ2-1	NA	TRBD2	TGTGCCATCAGTTTCGCCGGGACTAGAGACAATGAGCAGTTCTTC	CAISFAGTRDNEQFF
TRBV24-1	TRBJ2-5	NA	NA	TGTGCCACCAGTGATTTCGACAGGCATCAAGAGACCCAGTACTTC	CATSDFDRHQETQYF
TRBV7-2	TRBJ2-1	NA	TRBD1	TGTGCCAGCAGCTTAGTTGGGACAGGGGTTAATGAGCAGTTCTTC	CASSLVGTGVNEQFF
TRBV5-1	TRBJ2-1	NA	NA	TGCGCCAGCAGCTCTGTGAACAATGAGCAGTTCTTC	CASSSVNNEQFF
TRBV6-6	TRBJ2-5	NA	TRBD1	TGTGCCAGCACCCCACAAACAGGGGTCGAGACCCAGTACTTC	CASTPQTGVETQYF
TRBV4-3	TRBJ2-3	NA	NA	TGCGCCAGCAGCCAACTAGGGTTTGAGAATACGCAGTATTTT	CASSQLGFENTQYF
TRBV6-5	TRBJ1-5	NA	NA	TGTGCCAGCAATACACCGGGGGGTGGGCCCCAGCATTTT	CASNTPGGGPQHF
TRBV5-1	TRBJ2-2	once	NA	TGCGCCAGCAGCCCGTCAGCCCCCGGGGAGCTGTTTTTT	CASSPSAPGELFF
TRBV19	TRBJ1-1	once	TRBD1	TGTGCCAGTAGTAAGACCCGGACAGGGAACACTGAAGCTTTCTTT	CASSKTRTGNTEAFF
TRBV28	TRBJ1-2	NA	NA	TGTGCCAGCAGACCCGCGGGGGGCGGTCTAGACTATGGCTACACCTTC	CASRPAGGGLDYGYTF
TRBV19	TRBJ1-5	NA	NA	TGTGCCAGTAGTAGCCAGCGAGGTCAGCCCCAGCATTTT	CASSSQRGQPQHF
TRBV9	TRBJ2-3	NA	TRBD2	TGTGCCAGCAGCGTCAGCGGGAGGGCTATCACAAATACGCAGTATTTT	CASSVSGRAITNTQYF